These 16 T cell receptor beta chains originate from one sample sequenced in a study of blood T cells in healthy people across ages. Combining a sample-barcoded 5' primer with a J-beta primer mix, a second PCR ran for about 7 to 11 cycles. TCRdb reprocessed the 5' RACE reads with MiXCR, giving one entry per CDR3 protein. The sample contains more than 650,000 distinct CDR3 sequences, 40% to 65% of which appear only once. Source material: blood. Every receptor here comes from an elderly man in good health.

J is TRBJ2-7 and V is TRBV6-5; 7 bases align to TRBD2. Germline V gene sequence: CDR1 MNHEY, CDR2 SVGAGI. V lost 1 base, J lost 1 base, and 4 bases stayed unmatched. CDR3 size: 15 residues. This CDR3 is CASSYWASGSYEQYF. The CDR3 nucleotides are TGTGCCAGCAGTTACTGGGCTAGCGGTTCCTACGAGCAGTACTTC.

The chain couples TRBV12-3 or TRBV12-4 to TRBJ1-2, with D uncertain. CDR3 length: 14 amino acids. V was clipped by 6 bases and J by 5 bases, with 16 bases between them. The chain's CDR3 is CASSPVSEVYGYTF. Here the CDR3 DNA reads TGTGCCAGCAGCCCAGTGTCAGAGGTTTATGGCTACACCTTC.

This clonotype was counted a single time. The chain has TRBV5-1 and TRBJ2-5; 12 bases map to TRBD2. CDR1 is SGHRS and CDR2 is YFSETQ in the germline V gene. The CDR3 consists of 16 residues. Trimming removed 3 bases from V and 5 bases from J; junction bases left unmatched: 8. In DNA, the CDR3 is TGCGCCAGCAGCTCGGGACTAGCGGGTCCTAAGGAGACCCAGTACTTC. As protein: CASSSGLAGPKETQYF.

This clonotype came up once. The chain is built from TRBV11-2 and TRBJ1-6, with D tentatively TRBD1 (5 bases). Trimming removed 8 bases at V and 10 bases at J, with 15 bases between. The CDR3 covers 13 residues. The V gene's germline CDR1 is SGHAT and CDR2 FQNNGV. For the CDR3, the DNA is TGTGCCAGCCGTCACCAGGGCGGGTCACCCCTCCACTTT. Protein product: CASRHQGGSPLHF.

The sample holds a few counts of this clonotype. V gene TRBV4-2 combines with J gene TRBJ2-1; 8 bases are a match to TRBD2. This CDR3 is 16 amino acids long. V lost 0 bases and J lost 6; bases outside the gene matches: 7. In germline, CDR1 is LGHNA, CDR2 YNFKEQ. CDR3 in DNA: TGTGCCAGCAGCCAAGAGTCGGCTAGCGGGCGCAATGAGCAGTTCTTC. Translated: CASSQESASGRNEQFF.

V usage is TRBV12-3 or TRBV12-4 and J usage is TRBJ1-2; 8 bases are shared with TRBD1. The CDR3 contains 13 residues. With 2 bases clipped from V and 7 bases from J, the junction kept 3 bases outside the gene matches. The CDR3 here is CASSLRDRSGYTF. In DNA form, the CDR3 reads TGTGCCAGCAGTTTAAGGGACAGGAGTGGCTACACCTTC.

The CDR3, as DNA: TGCGCCAGCAGCCAAGTTGGGGGGCGCGAGACCCAGTACTTC. This gives the protein CASSQVGGRETQYF. This chain links TRBV4-1 with TRBJ2-5; either TRBD1 or TRBD2 may supply D (6 bases each). Trimming removed 1 base from V and 5 bases from J, with 11 bases in between. The length of the CDR3 is 14 residues. CDR1 is MGHRA, CDR2 YSYEKL, per germline.

The J gene is TRBJ2-1, the V gene TRBV3-1, with D unresolved. The germline CDR1 and CDR2 sequences are LGHDT and YNNKEL (reference sequence). This CDR3 is built from 14 residues. V was clipped by 0 bases and J by 6 bases, with 9 bases between them. The CDR3 protein is CASSQDIRSNEQFF. The CDR3 nucleotides are TGTGCCAGCAGCCAAGATATCAGGTCCAATGAGCAGTTCTTC.

CDR3 in DNA: TGTGCCAGCAGCAAACCCCCGGGTCTAGCGTGGCCCTACAATGAGCAGTTCTTC. This translates into CASSKPPGLAWPYNEQFF. The rearrangement links TRBV21-1 to TRBJ2-1; TRBD2 reflects the table's D call only, with no check against the DNA. TRBV21-1 is tagged as a pseudogene. The CDR3 is made up of 18 amino acids.

For the CDR3, the DNA is TGCGCCAGCAGCTTGTTCGGTCTGAACACTGAAGCTTTCTTT. It yields the protein CASSLFGLNTEAFF. This chain uses TRBV5-1 with TRBJ1-1; D ambiguous. The CDR3 covers 14 residues. The V and J ends lost 1 base and 0 bases respectively, with 7 bases between them. CDR1 and CDR2 (germline): SGHRS, YFSETQ. The variable domain in full, completed from reference TRBV5-1 and TRBJ1-1, reads KAGVTQTPRYLIKTRGQQVTLSCSPISGHRSVSWYQQTPGQGLQFLFEYFSETQRNKGNFPGRFSGRQFSNSRSEMNVSTLELGDSALYLCASSLFGLNTEAFFGQGTRLTVV.

The chain couples TRBV29-1 to TRBJ2-1; 10 positions agree with TRBD2. The V gene's germline CDR1 is SQVTM and CDR2 ANQGSEA. CDR3 length equals 13 residues. For the CDR3, the DNA is TGCAGTGGGGGGACTAGCGAGAGTAGTGAGCAGTTCTTC. Protein sequence: CSGGTSESSEQFF.

This clonotype was counted a single time. The CDR3 sequence is CASKKMGSRGYNEQFF. As DNA, the CDR3 is TGTGCCAGCAAGAAAATGGGCAGCCGGGGCTACAATGAGCAGTTCTTC. The gene calls are TRBV2 and TRBJ2-1; D might be TRBD2 (5 bases). The CDR3 runs 16 residues. Germline V gene data show CDR1 as SNHLY and CDR2 as FYNNEI. V was cut by 7 bases and J by 3 bases, with 19 bases left in between.

V is TRBV6-2 or TRBV6-3 and J is TRBJ2-1; 12 nucleotides line up with TRBD2. CDR1 is MNHEY and CDR2 is SVGEGT in the germline V gene. The CDR3 is 15 amino acids. The V segment lost 6 bases and the J segment 4 bases; nucleotides outside the gene matches: 4. The CDR3 loop is CASRGTSGRYNEQFF. In DNA form, the CDR3 reads TGTGCCAGCAGGGGGACTAGCGGGCGGTACAATGAGCAGTTCTTC.

V and J are TRBV2 and TRBJ1-5, with a possible D match to TRBD1 (6 bases). The length of the CDR3 is 16 residues. Trimming shortened V by 6 bases and J by 2 bases, and 17 bases separated the two germline ends. Germline loops: CDR1 SNHLY, CDR2 FYNNEI. The CDR3 sequence is CASRGQGSVGNQPQHF. The DNA of the CDR3 is TGTGCCAGCAGGGGCCAGGGGTCGGTGGGCAATCAGCCCCAGCATTTT.

The chain links TRBV20-1 to TRBJ2-2; 8 nucleotides align to TRBD1. Germline CDR1 and CDR2: DFQATT and SNEGSKA (reference sequence). The CDR3 totals 14 residues. V lost 5 bases to trimming and J lost 4 bases; unmatched junction nucleotides: 6. CDR3 in amino acids: CSALDRAATGELFF. The CDR3 nucleotides read TGCAGTGCTCTGGACAGGGCTGCCACCGGGGAGCTGTTTTTT.

V is TRBV6-1 and J is TRBJ2-5; 9 bases fit TRBD2. The CDR3 is 14 amino acids. V lost 7 bases and J lost 11; bases outside the gene matches: 14. Germline CDR1 is MNHNS and CDR2 is SASEGT. The CDR3 DNA reads TGTGCCAGCAAATTGGCTAGCGGGAATAATGAGCAGTACTTC. This sequence encodes CASKLASGNNEQYF.